What follows are 13 T cell receptor beta chains derived from one specimen sequenced in a study of T cells in Graves' hyperthyroidism and ophthalmopathy. There were TCR beta CDR3 regions amplified from RNA transcripts. The study used the HTBI primer set for a first-round RT-PCR of the TCR CDR3. In TCRdb, the multiplex PCR reads were re-called with MiXCR into one record per CDR3 protein. The sample has over 550,000 distinct CDR3 sequences; 16% are singletons. Sequencing was performed on blood. The origin of the receptors is a woman between 18 and 29 years old with Graves' hyperthyroidism.

V is TRBV19 and J is TRBJ1-2, with no clear D. In germline, CDR1 is LNHDA, CDR2 SQIVND (reference sequence). CDR3 size: 14 residues. Trimming removed 0 bases at V and 5 bases at J, with 10 bases between. The chain's CDR3 is CASSIEDAGYGYTF. CDR3 DNA: TGTGCCAGTAGTATAGAGGACGCGGGGTATGGCTACACCTTC.

This clonotype was seen only a few times. The J gene is TRBJ2-1, the V gene TRBV29-1; D remains unclear. The CDR3 spans 15 residues. The V gene lost 1 base and the J gene lost 9 bases, with 19 bases spanning the gap. Germline CDR1 is SQVTM and CDR2 is ANQGSEA. CDR3 nucleotides: TGCAGCGTTGAAGTCGGTAGTGCCCCAAGAGGTGAGCAGTTCTTC. This sequence encodes CSVEVGSAPRGEQFF.

In this sample, this clonotype turned up many times. The gene calls are TRBV6-1 and TRBJ1-1; D is possibly TRBD1 (5 bases). V lost 5 bases to trimming and J lost 8 bases, with 9 bases between them. Germline CDR1 and CDR2: MNHNS and SASEGT. The CDR3 is 11 residues long. CDR3 sequence: CASSSQGEAFF. CDR3 nucleotide sequence: TGTGCCAGCAGTTCCCAGGGAGAAGCTTTCTTT.

This chain joins TRBV7-9 and TRBJ2-3; 10 nucleotides line up with TRBD1. With V trimmed by 4 bases and J by 4 bases, 17 bases remained unmatched. The CDR3 extends over 19 amino acids. Germline assignment: CDR1 SEHNR and CDR2 FQNEAQ (reference sequence). CDR3 in DNA: TGTGCCAGCAGCTCAACTAACCCCGGGACAGGGGTTCTCGCAGATACGCAGTATTTT. Protein: CASSSTNPGTGVLADTQYF.

This clonotype appeared many times. The chain joins TRBV11-3 to TRBJ2-3, with 8 positions matching TRBD2. Unmatched junction bases numbered 12, after V lost 4 bases and J lost 6 bases. CDR1 and CDR2 (germline): SGHNT, YENEEA. There are 16 residues in the CDR3. CDR3 loop: CASSSPVAGNGDTQYF. The CDR3 DNA is TGTGCCAGCAGCTCCCCAGTAGCGGGAAACGGGGATACGCAGTATTTT.

This chain uses TRBV10-2 with TRBJ2-3; TRBD2 agrees at 12 bases. V lost 8 bases to trimming and J lost 2 bases; unmatched junction nucleotides: 5. CDR1 and CDR2 from the germline V gene are WSHSY and SAAADI. The CDR3 has 15 amino acids. CDR3 residues: CASRLAGGYTDTQYF. The DNA for the CDR3 is TGCGCCAGCCGGCTAGCGGGAGGGTACACAGATACGCAGTATTTT.

The chain combines TRBV6-1 with TRBJ2-7, with 9 bases identical to TRBD1. V trimming: 6 bases; J trimming: 5 bases; junction bases outside the gene matches: 2. This CDR3 comprises 12 residues. From germline, CDR1 is MNHNS and CDR2 SASEGT. The CDR3 reads CASRRDRDEQYF. In DNA form, the CDR3 reads TGTGCCAGCAGGAGGGACAGGGACGAGCAGTACTTC.

A few counts support this clonotype. The chain joins TRBV6-1 to TRBJ1-2; 10 bases match TRBD1. CDR3 length: 15 residues. The germline V gene has CDR1 MNHNS and CDR2 SASEGT. Trimming took 6 bases from V and 4 from J; bases not matched to a gene: 8. The CDR3 here is CASRQTGTGAYGYTF. As DNA, the CDR3 is TGTGCCAGCAGACAGACCGGGACAGGGGCCTATGGCTACACCTTC.

CDR3 nucleotide sequence: TGTGCCAGCAGCCTTCGGACAGGGGGCGCGAACGAGCAGTACTTC. Translating it yields CASSLRTGGANEQYF. This chain links TRBV3-1 with TRBJ2-7, with TRBD1 identical over 11 bases. This CDR3 has 15 amino acids. Germline V gives CDR1 LGHDT, CDR2 YNNKEL (reference sequence). With V trimmed by 4 bases and J by 5 bases, 7 bases remained unmatched.

The chain couples TRBV18 to TRBJ2-4; maybe TRBD2 (5 bases). The CDR3 is 15 amino acids. The ends were cut back, 3 bases at V and 4 bases at J, with 13 bases in the middle. Germline CDR1 and CDR2: KGHSH and LQKENI. This CDR3 reads CASSPPSEAKNIQYF. The CDR3 DNA reads TGTGCCAGCTCACCCCCTTCGGAGGCAAAAAACATTCAGTACTTC.

The chain joins TRBV19 to TRBJ1-3, with 7 bases matching TRBD1. V was clipped by 6 bases and J by 0 bases; unmatched bases: 11. Germline V lookup: CDR1 LNHDA, CDR2 SQIVND (reference sequence). This CDR3 has 17 residues. CDR3 nucleotide sequence: TGTGCCAGTAGCCCCGGGAGACAGGGACGCTCTGGAAACACCATATATTTT. Amino acids: CASSPGRQGRSGNTIYF. The full variable domain, rest sourced from reference TRBV19 and TRBJ1-3, is DGGITQSPKYLFRKEGQNVTLSCEQNLNHDAMYWYRQDPGQGLRLIYYSQIVNDFQKGDIAEGYSVSREKKESFPLTVTSAQKNPTAFYLCASSPGRQGRSGNTIYFGEGSWLTVV.

The chain couples TRBV6-1 to TRBJ2-7; D may be TRBD1 or TRBD2 (5 bases each). This CDR3 is 12 amino acids long. Per germline, CDR1 MNHNS and CDR2 SASEGT. The V and J ends lost 7 bases and 6 bases respectively, with 13 bases between them. The DNA of the CDR3 is TGTGCCAGCAATGGGGACCTGTCCGAGCAGTACTTC. It is translated as CASNGDLSEQYF.

The V gene is TRBV6-2 or TRBV6-3, the J gene TRBJ1-5; TRBD1 agrees at 8 bases. The CDR3 is 17 amino acids. CDR1 is MNHEY and CDR2 is SVGEGT in the germline V gene. V shed 6 bases and J 0 bases; nucleotides not matched to a gene: 10. The DNA for the CDR3 is TGTGCCAGCAGGCTCGACAGGGGCGGCTATAGCAATCAGCCCCAGCATTTT. Its protein is CASRLDRGGYSNQPQHF.